These T cell receptor beta chains were read from a single sample in a study of blood T cell repertoires in COVID-19. Only in-frame clones appear in the TCRdb table, and some are missing; sequencing was by immunoSEQ multiplex PCR. The data hold 220,000 or so clones, with roughly 80% observed a single time. Sequencing input: peripheral blood. The origin of the receptors is a woman of 80 years or more with COVID-19, enrolled during active disease. Both conserved end residues are part of each CDR3. For some rows the clone size is stated as once, few or many, or as a class when expanded; others skip it.

abundance: -
v_gene: TRBV11-3
CDR3aa: CASSSQGYTEAFF

abundance: -
v_gene: TRBV2
CDR3aa: CASSYSENVDTQYF

abundance: -
v_gene: TRBV18
CDR3aa: CASSPLEVSSPLHF

abundance: -
v_gene: TRBV30
CDR3aa: CAWSVATAGSYNEQFF

abundance: -
v_gene: TRBV24-1
CDR3aa: CATSEGEHNQPQHF

abundance: -
v_gene: TRBV11-3
CDR3aa: CASSYDRDSGNEQFF

abundance: -
v_gene: TRBV11-3
CDR3aa: CASSFGLRESDEQFF

abundance: few
v_gene: TRBV6-5
CDR3aa: CASSSDRGRVKLFF

abundance: -
v_gene: TRBV10-3
CDR3aa: CAISEFSNEQFF

abundance: -
v_gene: TRBV12-3/TRBV12-4
CDR3aa: CASSLYSAGEAFF

abundance: -
v_gene: TRBV7-2
CDR3aa: CASSLAMEHTQYF

abundance: -
v_gene: TRBV9
CDR3aa: CASSTRRDRNNSPLHF